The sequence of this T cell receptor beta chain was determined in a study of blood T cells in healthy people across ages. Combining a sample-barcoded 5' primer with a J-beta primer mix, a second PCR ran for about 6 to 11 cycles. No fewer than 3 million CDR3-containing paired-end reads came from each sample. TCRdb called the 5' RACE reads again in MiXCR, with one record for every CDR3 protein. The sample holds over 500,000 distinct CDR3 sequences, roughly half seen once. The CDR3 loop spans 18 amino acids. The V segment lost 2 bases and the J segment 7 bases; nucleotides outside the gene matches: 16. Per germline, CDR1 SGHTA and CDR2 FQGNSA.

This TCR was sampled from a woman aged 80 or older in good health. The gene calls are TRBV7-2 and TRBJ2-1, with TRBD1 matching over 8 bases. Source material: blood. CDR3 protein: CASSLRHVRQGYRNEQFF. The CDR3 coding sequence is TGTGCCAGCAGCTTAAGACATGTGCGACAGGGGTATCGGAATGAGCAGTTCTTC.